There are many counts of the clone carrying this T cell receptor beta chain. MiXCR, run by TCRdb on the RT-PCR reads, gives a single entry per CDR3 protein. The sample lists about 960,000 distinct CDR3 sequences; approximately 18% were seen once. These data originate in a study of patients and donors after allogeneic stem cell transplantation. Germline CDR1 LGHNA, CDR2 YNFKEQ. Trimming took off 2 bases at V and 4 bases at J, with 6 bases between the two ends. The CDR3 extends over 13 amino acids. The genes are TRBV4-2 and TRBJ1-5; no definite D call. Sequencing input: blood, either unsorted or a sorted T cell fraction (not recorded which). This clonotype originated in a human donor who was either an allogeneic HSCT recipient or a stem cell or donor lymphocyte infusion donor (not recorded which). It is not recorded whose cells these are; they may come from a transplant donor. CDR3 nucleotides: TGTGCCAGCAGCCAACGGGCTAATCAGCCCCAGCATTTT. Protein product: CASSQRANQPQHF.